These 26 T cell receptor beta chains originate from one sample sequenced in a study of PD-1 blockade in classical Hodgkin lymphoma (dated by TCRdb to the early 2020s). What the time point label conveys for this sample: cycle 1 day 1 (C1D1), immediately before nivolumab initiation. All trial patients had relapsed after autologous stem cell transplantation, with cohorts A, B and C differing in prior brentuximab vedotin exposure. Library preparation employed the immunoSEQ multiplex PCR assay. Not all clones reach the TCRdb copy of this immuneACCESS table, which keeps in-frame sequences only. Checked studies attribute under half of the gap to unresolved V genes and leave the rest unexplained. The table for this sample lists roughly 40,000 clones; 85% to 90% of them were counted only once. Clones ranked in the top ten supply approximately 9.1% of the sample. The sample in question was peripheral blood mononuclear cells (PBMCs), obtained at baseline. These receptors all stem from a human donor with classical Hodgkin lymphoma.

V and J are TRBV7-8 and TRBJ2-1; D gene ambiguous. This CDR3 has 16 amino acids. V was pared by 1 base and J by 6 bases, with 16 bases between. CDR1 is SGHVS and CDR2 is FQNEAQ in the germline V gene. The CDR3 DNA reads as TGTGCCAGCAGCTTAGGTCTCTTGCGGCAAACCAATGAGCAGTTCTTC. It specifies CASSLGLLRQTNEQFF.

The chain employs TRBV7-3 and TRBJ2-2, with 8 bases fitting TRBD2. The CDR3 sequence is 14 residues long. CDR1 SGHTA and CDR2 FQGTGA come from the germline V gene. The trim removed 6 bases at V and 7 bases at J, leaving 7 bases unmatched. CDR3 in amino acids: CASSGLAGLGELFF. CDR3 bases: TGTGCCAGCAGTGGGCTAGCGGGCCTCGGGGAGCTGTTTTTT.

The genes are TRBV6-4 and TRBJ2-1, with D maybe TRBD2 (5 bases). Trimming took 6 bases from V and 5 from J, leaving 11 bases between them. This CDR3 comprises 13 residues. Germline lookup yields CDR1 MRHNA and CDR2 SNTAGT. The CDR3 region has the DNA TGTGCCAGCAGCCCCGGGGAGAACAATGAGCAGTTCTTC. As protein: CASSPGENNEQFF.

The gene calls are TRBV18 and TRBJ2-4; 8 nucleotides align to TRBD1. CDR1 is KGHSH, CDR2 LQKENI, per germline. The CDR3 spans 17 residues. Trimming took 0 bases from V and 6 from J; bases not matched to a gene: 10. The CDR3 region has the DNA TGTGCCAGCTCACCACCGAGGGCAGGGGGCGGCGGAAACATTCAGTACTTC. It specifies CASSPPRAGGGGNIQYF.

The chain is built from TRBV19 and TRBJ2-7; 8 nucleotides match TRBD1. The junction had 9 bases not matched to a gene; V was cut back by 5 bases and J by 6 bases. This CDR3 contains 14 residues. Germline-derived CDR1 and CDR2 are LNHDA and SQIVND (reference sequence). The CDR3 loop reads CASSFRTGRSEQYF. The CDR3 bases are TGTGCCAGTAGTTTCCGGACAGGGCGGTCCGAGCAGTACTTC.

V usage is TRBV5-5 and J usage is TRBJ1-2, with D maybe TRBD1 (6 bases). The CDR3 spans 12 residues. The germline V and J ends were trimmed by 1 base and 5 bases, with 6 bases remaining between them. CDR1 and CDR2 from the germline V gene are SGHKS and YYEKEE (reference sequence). CDR3 sequence reads: CASSLQGYGYTF. The CDR3 DNA follows: TGTGCCAGCAGCTTGCAGGGGTATGGCTACACCTTC.

The sample holds a few counts of this clone. The chain links TRBV28 to TRBJ1-2, with 9 nucleotides matching TRBD1. Germline-derived CDR1 and CDR2 are MDHEN and SYDVKM. This CDR3 is built from 16 residues. V lost 5 bases, J lost 0 bases, and 7 bases stayed unmatched. CDR3 DNA sequence: TGTGCCAGCAGTGACGACAGGGGGTGGTCTAACTATGGCTACACCTTC. Translated: CASSDDRGWSNYGYTF.

The rearrangement links TRBV7-2 to TRBJ1-4; D gene unclear. Germline V lookup: CDR1 SGHTA, CDR2 FQGNSA. V was shortened by 5 bases and J by 10 bases, with 14 bases between the two germline ends. This CDR3 is 13 amino acids long. The CDR3 loop is CASSTRPEGKLFF. The CDR3 DNA follows: TGTGCCAGCAGCACCCGACCGGAAGGAAAACTGTTTTTT.

The chain has TRBV4-3 and TRBJ2-1; TRBD2 might be the D (6 bases). Germline loops: CDR1 LGHNA, CDR2 YSLEER. Trimming pared 0 bases from V and 5 bases from J, leaving 11 bases between. The CDR3 covers 15 residues. The CDR3 DNA sequence: TGCGCCAGCAGCCAAGAGGGGACTTACGACAATGAGCAGTTCTTC. This gives the protein CASSQEGTYDNEQFF.

This chain links TRBV7-3 with TRBJ2-3; maybe TRBD1 (6 bases). The CDR3 contains 13 residues. Trimming removed 5 bases at V and 5 bases at J, with 11 bases between. The germline V gene has CDR1 SGHTA and CDR2 FQGTGA. CDR3 nucleotides: TGTGCCAGCAGCCCCCGCAGGGGAGATACGCAGTATTTT. It yields the protein CASSPRRGDTQYF.

This rearrangement joins TRBV6-5 to TRBJ2-1; the match to TRBD2 covers 7 bases. The CDR3 loop spans 15 amino acids. J lost 4 bases, V lost 5 bases, and 8 bases had no gene match. Germline CDR1 MNHEY, CDR2 SVGAGI. CDR3 nucleotide sequence: TGTGCCAGCAGTCGTTCTAGCGGAAAATACAATGAGCAGTTCTTC. Translating it yields CASSRSSGKYNEQFF.

This chain connects TRBV6-1 to TRBJ1-2, with TRBD1 matching over 10 bases. The CDR3 length is 14 residues. Losses at the gene ends were 4 bases for V and 3 bases for J; bases not matched to a gene: 2. Germline V gene sequence: CDR1 MNHNS, CDR2 SASEGT. The CDR3, as DNA: TGTGCCAGCAGTGTGGGGACAGGGGACTATGGCTACACCTTC. Encoded protein: CASSVGTGDYGYTF.

The J gene is TRBJ2-3, the V gene TRBV9; possibly TRBD1 for D (6 bases). The CDR3 loop spans 16 amino acids. Germline V gene lookup returns CDR1 SGDLS and CDR2 YYNGEE. V was shortened by 0 bases and J by 4 bases, with 15 bases between the two germline ends. CDR3 region: CASSVGSGVGADTQYF. Here the CDR3 DNA reads TGTGCCAGCAGCGTAGGCTCAGGGGTCGGAGCAGATACGCAGTATTTT.

This clone appeared once. This rearrangement joins TRBV15 to TRBJ1-1; D unclear. The length of the CDR3 is 13 residues. Trimming shortened V by 2 bases and J by 1 base, and 5 bases separated the two germline ends. Germline CDR1 LNHNV, CDR2 YYDKDF (reference sequence). Here the CDR3 reads CATSRSKNTEAFF. CDR3 bases: TGTGCCACCAGCAGATCCAAGAACACTGAAGCTTTCTTT.

The V and J genes are TRBV28 and TRBJ2-2; D gene unclear. V gave up 1 base and J gave up 0 bases, with 9 bases separating them. From germline, CDR1 is MDHEN and CDR2 SYDVKM. The CDR3 is 16 amino acids. In nucleotides, the CDR3 is TGTGCCAGCAGTTTATTTCTAAACACGAACACCGGGGAGCTGTTTTTT. Its protein is CASSLFLNTNTGELFF.

The chain carries TRBV11-1 and TRBJ2-5, with 9 bases lining up with TRBD1. V lost 4 bases and J lost 2; bases outside the gene matches: 8. The CDR3 sequence is 16 residues long. Germline loops: CDR1 SGHAT, CDR2 FQDESV (reference sequence). The CDR3 DNA reads TGTGCCAGCAGCTCCCCCGGGACAGGGTGGCAAGAGACCCAGTACTTC. Translated, it gives CASSSPGTGWQETQYF.

The chain recombines TRBV27 with TRBJ2-5; D is ambiguous. Judging by the DNA end, TRBJ2-7 fits better; the J call may be wrong. The CDR3 loop spans 14 amino acids. Germline CDR1 MNHEY, CDR2 SMNVEV (reference sequence). CDR3 nucleotides: TGTGCCAGCAGTGTACGGGTCCCGATCTACGAGCAGTACTTC. Its protein is CASSVRVPIYEQYF.

The chain has TRBV28 and TRBJ1-1, with TRBD1 identical over 8 bases. Germline CDR1 and CDR2: MDHEN and SYDVKM. The CDR3 is 15 amino acids. Trimming cost V 5 bases and J 2 bases; bases outside gene matches: 7. CDR3 protein: CASSELGQGNTEAFF. The CDR3 DNA follows: TGTGCCAGCAGTGAACTCGGACAGGGAAACACTGAAGCTTTCTTT.

This rearrangement joins TRBV28 to TRBJ2-7, with D possibly TRBD2 on 6 matching bases. The CDR3 runs to 12 residues. The V end lost 2 bases, the J end lost 6 bases, and 8 bases lay between the germline ends. Germline V gene lookup returns CDR1 MDHEN and CDR2 SYDVKM. The CDR3 DNA is TGTGCCAGCAGTTTAGGAGGGCGCGAGCAGTACTTC. Amino acids: CASSLGGREQYF. Combining the CDR3 with reference TRBV28 and TRBJ2-7 gives the whole variable domain DVKVTQSSRYLVKRTGEKVFLECVQDMDHENMFWYRQDPGLGLRLIYFSYDVKMKEKGDIPEGYSVSREKKERFSLILESASTNQTSMYLCASSLGGREQYFGPGTRLTVT.

DNA of the CDR3: TGTGCCAGCAGCCAAGATGGGCAGGGATGGGATCAGCCCCAGCATTTT. Its translation is CASSQDGQGWDQPQHF. This rearrangement joins TRBV4-2 to TRBJ1-5, with D possibly TRBD1 on 5 matching bases. V was trimmed by 0 bases and J by 5 bases, leaving 14 bases between them. This CDR3 spans 16 amino acids. Per the germline V gene, CDR1 is LGHNA and CDR2 is YNFKEQ.

As DNA, the CDR3 is TGTGCCAGTAGTATAGGACAGGGGGTCTACGAGCAGTACTTC. Protein product: CASSIGQGVYEQYF. The J gene is TRBJ2-7, the V gene TRBV19; 9 bases line up with TRBD1. CDR1 LNHDA and CDR2 SQIVND come from the germline V gene (reference sequence). The length of the CDR3 is 14 residues. The trim removed 1 base at V and 3 bases at J, leaving 1 base unmatched.

The chain carries TRBV28 and TRBJ2-5, with 8 positions matching TRBD1. Germline CDR1 and CDR2: MDHEN and SYDVKM. J lost 5 bases, V lost 6 bases, and 11 bases had no gene match. There are 15 residues in the CDR3. This chain's CDR3 is CASRPTGQGTETQYF. For the CDR3, the DNA is TGTGCCAGCAGACCGACCGGACAGGGTACGGAGACCCAGTACTTC. The full variable domain, with the rest looked up from reference TRBV28 and TRBJ2-5, is DVKVTQSSRYLVKRTGEKVFLECVQDMDHENMFWYRQDPGLGLRLIYFSYDVKMKEKGDIPEGYSVSREKKERFSLILESASTNQTSMYLCASRPTGQGTETQYFGPGTRLLVL.

The chain carries TRBV7-2 and TRBJ2-7; the match to TRBD1 covers 11 bases. The CDR3 spans 14 residues. The germline CDR1 and CDR2 sequences are SGHTA and FQGNSA. V shed 5 bases, J shed 6 bases, and the junction held 6 bases outside the gene matches. This chain's CDR3 is CASSPRDRGTEQYF. CDR3 sequence (DNA): TGTGCCAGCAGCCCTAGGGACAGGGGGACCGAGCAGTACTTC.

The J gene is TRBJ2-7, the V gene TRBV6-6; perhaps TRBD1 as D (5 bases). V lost 5 bases and J lost 5, with 10 bases in between. Germline V CDR1 and CDR2: MNHNY, SVGAGI (reference sequence). The CDR3 length is 12 residues. For the CDR3, the DNA is TGTGCCAGCAGTCATAGGGGCCACGAGCAGTACTTC. This encodes CASSHRGHEQYF.

V gene TRBV6-6 combines with J gene TRBJ2-1, with D perhaps TRBD2 (6 bases). CDR3 length equals 15 residues. Per germline, CDR1 MNHNY and CDR2 SVGAGI (reference sequence). Trimming left V 5 bases short and J 8 bases short, with 19 bases between. DNA of the CDR3: TGTGCCAGCAGTATTGGGACTGGAATCTCGGATGAGCAGTTCTTC. Translating it yields CASSIGTGISDEQFF.

The chain employs TRBV4-1 and TRBJ2-3; D unresolved. Germline-derived CDR1 and CDR2 are MGHRA and YSYEKL. The length of the CDR3 is 17 residues. V gave up 1 base and J gave up 0 bases, with 14 bases separating them. The CDR3 protein is CASSQVASPFSTDTQYF. CDR3 bases: TGCGCCAGCAGCCAAGTGGCTAGTCCTTTTAGCACAGATACGCAGTATTTT.